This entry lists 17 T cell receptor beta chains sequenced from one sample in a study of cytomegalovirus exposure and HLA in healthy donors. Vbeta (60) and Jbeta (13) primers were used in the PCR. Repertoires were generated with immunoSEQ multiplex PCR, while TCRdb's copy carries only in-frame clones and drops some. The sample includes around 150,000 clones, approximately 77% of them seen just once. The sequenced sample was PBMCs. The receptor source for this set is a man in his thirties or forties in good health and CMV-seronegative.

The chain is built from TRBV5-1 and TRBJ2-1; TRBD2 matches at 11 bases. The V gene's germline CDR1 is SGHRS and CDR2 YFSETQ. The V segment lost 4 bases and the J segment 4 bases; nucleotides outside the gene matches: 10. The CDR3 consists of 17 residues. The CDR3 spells CASSRQPGLAAYNEQFF. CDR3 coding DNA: TGCGCCAGCAGCCGCCAACCGGGACTAGCGGCGTACAATGAGCAGTTCTTC.

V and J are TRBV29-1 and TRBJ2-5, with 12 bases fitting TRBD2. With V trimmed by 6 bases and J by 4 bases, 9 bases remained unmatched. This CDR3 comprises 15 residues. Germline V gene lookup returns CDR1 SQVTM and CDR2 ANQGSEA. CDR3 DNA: TGCAGCGTGGCCCCGGGACTAGCGGGCAGAGAGACCCAGTACTTC. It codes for CSVAPGLAGRETQYF. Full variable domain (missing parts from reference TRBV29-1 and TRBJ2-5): SAVISQKPSRDICQRGTSLTIQCQVDSQVTMMFWYRQQPGQSLTLIATANQGSEATYESGFVIDKFPISRPNLTFSTLTVSNMSPEDSSIYLCSVAPGLAGRETQYFGPGTRLLVL.

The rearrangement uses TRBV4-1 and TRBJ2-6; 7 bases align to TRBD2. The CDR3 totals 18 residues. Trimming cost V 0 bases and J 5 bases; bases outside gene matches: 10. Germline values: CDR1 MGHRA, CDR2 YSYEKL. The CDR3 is CASSQDGVGGLRANVLTF. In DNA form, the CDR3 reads TGCGCCAGCAGCCAAGATGGGGTGGGGGGGTTAAGGGCCAACGTCCTGACTTTC.

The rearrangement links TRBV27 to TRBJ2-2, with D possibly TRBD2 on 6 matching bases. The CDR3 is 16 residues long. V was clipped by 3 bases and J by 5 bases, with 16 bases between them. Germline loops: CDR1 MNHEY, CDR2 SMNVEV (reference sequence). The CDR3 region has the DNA TGTGCCAGCAGTTTGGAGGGCGGGGTCGGGACCGGGGAGCTGTTTTTT. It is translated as CASSLEGGVGTGELFF.

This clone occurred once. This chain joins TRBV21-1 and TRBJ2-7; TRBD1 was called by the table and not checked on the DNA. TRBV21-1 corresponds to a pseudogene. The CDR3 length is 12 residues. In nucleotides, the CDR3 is TGTGCCAGATATACAGGGGGCTACGAGCAGTACTTC. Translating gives CARYTGGYEQYF.

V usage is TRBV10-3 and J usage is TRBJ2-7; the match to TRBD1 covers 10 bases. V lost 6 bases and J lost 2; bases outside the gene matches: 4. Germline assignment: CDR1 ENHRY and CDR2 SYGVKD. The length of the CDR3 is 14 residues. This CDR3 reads CAIREGQGPYEQYF. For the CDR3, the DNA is TGTGCCATCAGGGAGGGACAGGGGCCCTACGAGCAGTACTTC.

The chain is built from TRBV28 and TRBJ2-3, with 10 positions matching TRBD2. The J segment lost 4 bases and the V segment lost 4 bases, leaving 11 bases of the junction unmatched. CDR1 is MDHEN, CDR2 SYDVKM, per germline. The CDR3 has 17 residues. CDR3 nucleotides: TGTGCCAGCAGTTGGGGTTCTAGCGGGAGTTTAGCAGATACGCAGTATTTT. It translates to CASSWGSSGSLADTQYF.

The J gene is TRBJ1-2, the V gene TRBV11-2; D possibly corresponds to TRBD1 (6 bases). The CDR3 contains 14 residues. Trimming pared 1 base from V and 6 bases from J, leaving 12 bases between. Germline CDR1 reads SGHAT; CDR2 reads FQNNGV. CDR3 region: CASSLAGQPHGYTF. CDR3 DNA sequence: TGTGCCAGCAGCTTAGCAGGACAGCCCCATGGCTACACCTTC.

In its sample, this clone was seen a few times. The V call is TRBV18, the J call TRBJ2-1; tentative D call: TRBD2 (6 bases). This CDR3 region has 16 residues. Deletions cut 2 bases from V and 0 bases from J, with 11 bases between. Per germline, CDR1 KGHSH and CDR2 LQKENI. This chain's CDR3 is CASSPGLGGSYNEQFF. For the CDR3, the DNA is TGTGCCAGCTCACCAGGATTGGGGGGCTCCTACAATGAGCAGTTCTTC.

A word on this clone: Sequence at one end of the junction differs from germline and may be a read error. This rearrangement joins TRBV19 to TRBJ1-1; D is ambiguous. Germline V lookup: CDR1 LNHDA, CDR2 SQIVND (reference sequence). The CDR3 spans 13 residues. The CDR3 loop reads CASSIGLNAEAFF. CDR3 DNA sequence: TGTGCCAGTAGTATAGGGCTGAACGCTGAAGCTTTCTTT.

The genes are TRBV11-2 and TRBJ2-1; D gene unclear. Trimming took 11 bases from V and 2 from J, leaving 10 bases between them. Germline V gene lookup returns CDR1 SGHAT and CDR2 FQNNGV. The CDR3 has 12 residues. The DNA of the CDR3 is TGTGCCTCCAGGTCTACCTACAATGAGCAGTTCTTC. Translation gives CASRSTYNEQFF.

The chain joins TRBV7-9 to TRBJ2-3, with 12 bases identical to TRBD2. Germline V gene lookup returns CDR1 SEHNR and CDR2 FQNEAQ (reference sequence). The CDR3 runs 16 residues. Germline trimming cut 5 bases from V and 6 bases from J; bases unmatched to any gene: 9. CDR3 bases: TGTGCCAGCAGCGGCAGACTAGCGGGAGCCGCCGATACGCAGTATTTT. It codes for CASSGRLAGAADTQYF.

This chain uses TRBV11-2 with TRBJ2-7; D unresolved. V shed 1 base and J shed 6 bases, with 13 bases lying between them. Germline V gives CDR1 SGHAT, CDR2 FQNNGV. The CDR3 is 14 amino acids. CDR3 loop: CASSLGHVSGEQYF. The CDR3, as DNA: TGTGCCAGCAGCTTAGGACATGTCTCCGGCGAGCAGTACTTC.

CDR3 region: CASSPPERPSGNYGYTF. As DNA, the CDR3 is TGTGCCAGCTCACCTCCTGAAAGGCCTTCGGGTAACTATGGCTACACCTTC. The chain couples TRBV18 to TRBJ1-2; D ambiguous. V gave up 3 bases and J gave up 1 base, with 18 bases separating them. CDR1 and CDR2 (germline): KGHSH, LQKENI. This CDR3 has 17 amino acids.

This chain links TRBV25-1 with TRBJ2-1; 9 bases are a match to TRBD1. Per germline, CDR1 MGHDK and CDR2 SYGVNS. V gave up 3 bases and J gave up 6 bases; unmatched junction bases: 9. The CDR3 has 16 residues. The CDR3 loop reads CASSEQPGQGANEQFF. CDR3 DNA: TGTGCCAGCAGTGAGCAACCGGGACAGGGCGCCAATGAGCAGTTCTTC.

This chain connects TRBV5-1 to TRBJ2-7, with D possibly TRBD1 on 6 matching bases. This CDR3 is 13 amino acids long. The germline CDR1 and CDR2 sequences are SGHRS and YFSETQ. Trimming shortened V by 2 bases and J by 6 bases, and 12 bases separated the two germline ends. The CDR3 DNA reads TGCGCCAGCAGCTTCCCTGGGGGCGTCGAGCAGTACTTC. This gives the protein CASSFPGGVEQYF.

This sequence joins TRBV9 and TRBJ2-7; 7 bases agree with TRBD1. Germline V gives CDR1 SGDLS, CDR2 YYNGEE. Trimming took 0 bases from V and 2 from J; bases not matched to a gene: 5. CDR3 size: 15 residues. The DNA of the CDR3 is TGTGCCAGCAGCGTAGGGACAGGAGGTGCCTACGAGCAGTACTTC. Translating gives CASSVGTGGAYEQYF.